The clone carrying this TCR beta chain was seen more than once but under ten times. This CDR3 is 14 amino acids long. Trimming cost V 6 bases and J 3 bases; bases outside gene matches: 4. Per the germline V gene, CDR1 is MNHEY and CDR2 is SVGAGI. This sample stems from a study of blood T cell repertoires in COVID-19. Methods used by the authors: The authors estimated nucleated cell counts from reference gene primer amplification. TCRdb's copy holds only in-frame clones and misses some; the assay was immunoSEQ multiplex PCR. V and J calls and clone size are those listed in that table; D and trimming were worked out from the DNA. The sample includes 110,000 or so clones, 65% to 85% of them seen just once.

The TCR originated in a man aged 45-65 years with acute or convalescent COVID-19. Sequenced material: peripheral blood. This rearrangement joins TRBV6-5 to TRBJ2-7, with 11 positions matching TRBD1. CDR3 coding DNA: TGTGCCAGCAGAGGACAGGGGGCTTTCTACGAGCAGTACTTC. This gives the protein CASRGQGAFYEQYF.